Listed below are T cell receptor beta chains from one sample, sequenced in a study of T cell responses to AZD1222 COVID-19 vaccine. Sequencing used immunoSEQ multiplex PCR; TCRdb keeps in-frame clones, though not all of them. The sample lists tens of thousands of clones, approximately 80% seen once, with under 6% in the top ten. Specimen: peripheral blood, collected on day 0 of AZD1222 vaccination. These receptors originate from an adult in good health. Both conserved end residues are part of each CDR3. D genes are given only for firm matches. Size is stated for part of the rows, as once, few or many counts, or as a class when the clone is expanded.

v_gene,j_gene,abundance,d_gene,CDR3aa,CDR3nt
TRBV2,TRBJ1-4,-,-,CASKTGATNEKLFF,TGTGCCAGTAAGACAGGAGCAACTAATGAAAAACTGTTTTTT
TRBV7-9,TRBJ1-5,-,-,CASSKGGGNQPQHF,TGTGCCAGCAGCAAGGGGGGTGGCAATCAGCCCCAGCATTTT
TRBV29-1,TRBJ2-7,-,-,CSVWTPPYEQYF,TGCAGCGTCTGGACCCCCCCCTACGAGCAGTACTTC
TRBV18,TRBJ1-4,-,-,CASSGTTNEKLFF,TGTGCCAGCTCAGGGACAACTAATGAAAAACTGTTTTTT
TRBV5-1,TRBJ1-1,-,-,CASSLGRGGSTEAFF,TGCGCCAGCAGCTTGGGGCGCGGGGGAAGTACTGAAGCTTTCTTT
TRBV28,TRBJ1-2,once,-,CASSPPGLGDYGYTF,TGTGCCAGCAGTCCACCAGGTCTAGGGGACTATGGCTACACCTTC
TRBV11-3,TRBJ2-3,-,TRBD1,CASRLGTGGPDTQYF,TGTGCCAGCAGGCTGGGGACAGGGGGCCCAGATACGCAGTATTTT
TRBV6-5,TRBJ2-2,-,-,CATTTPAGELFF,TGTGCCACCACCACACCGGCCGGGGAGCTGTTTTTT
TRBV4-2,TRBJ2-7,-,TRBD1,CASSQPGQGAYEQYF,TGTGCCAGCAGCCAACCGGGACAGGGGGCTTACGAGCAGTACTTC
TRBV10-3,TRBJ2-7,-,-,CAISDGASGREQYF,TGTGCCATCAGTGACGGGGCATCGGGTCGCGAGCAGTACTTC
TRBV11-2,TRBJ2-1,-,TRBD1,CASSISADRVTSEQFF,TGTGCCAGCAGCATTTCCGCCGACAGGGTGACGAGTGAGCAGTTCTTC
TRBV7-8,TRBJ1-3,-,-,CASSPDLSGNTIYF,TGTGCCAGCAGCCCCGACCTCTCTGGAAACACCATATATTTT
TRBV5-1,TRBJ1-3,-,TRBD1,CASSTGQGAGNTIYF,TGCGCCAGCAGCACGGGACAGGGGGCGGGAAACACCATATATTTT
TRBV21-1,TRBJ1-1,-,-,CASSKGPGSSTEAFF,TGTGCCAGCAGCAAAGGTCCTGGGTCGAGCACTGAAGCTTTCTTT
TRBV2,TRBJ2-7,-,-,CASSDAPYEQYF,TGTGCCAGCAGCGATGCCCCCTACGAGCAGTACTTC
TRBV12-3/TRBV12-4,TRBJ2-3,once,-,CASRTDSTDTQYF,TGTGCCAGCAGAACGGACAGCACAGATACGCAGTATTTT
TRBV6-6,TRBJ2-3,-,TRBD2,CASSLGTSGGTDTQYF,TGTGCCAGCAGTCTAGGGACTAGCGGGGGCACAGATACGCAGTATTTT
TRBV18,TRBJ2-2,-,TRBD2,CASSQSGGSNTGELFF,TGTGCCAGCTCACAAAGCGGGGGTTCGAACACCGGGGAGCTGTTTTTT
TRBV6-5,TRBJ1-6,-,-,CASSYDRSHSPLHF,TGTGCCAGCAGTTACGACAGGAGCCATTCACCCCTCCACTTT
TRBV5-5,TRBJ2-7,once,-,CASSLELSSYEQYF,TGTGCCAGCAGCTTGGAGTTATCCTCCTACGAGCAGTACTTC
TRBV6-5,TRBJ1-5,-,-,CASRRGEGQPQHF,TGTGCCAGCAGACGAGGGGAGGGTCAGCCCCAGCATTTT
TRBV7-7,TRBJ2-3,-,TRBD2,CASSKRRGETDTQYF,TGTGCTAGCAGCAAAAGACGGGGGGAGACAGATACGCAGTATTTT
TRBV4-1,TRBJ2-7,-,-,CASSHSGPKQYF,TGCGCCAGCAGCCATTCTGGTCCAAAGCAGTACTTC
TRBV5-8,TRBJ2-7,-,TRBD1,CASSSWGTGGYEQYF,TGTGCCAGCAGCTCTTGGGGGACAGGGGGTTACGAGCAGTACTTC
TRBV6-5,TRBJ1-2,-,-,CASSYSDSLSYTF,TGTGCCAGCAGTTACTCGGACAGCCTTAGCTACACCTTC
TRBV18,TRBJ1-4,-,TRBD1,CASSDRAVATNEKLFF,TGTGCCAGCTCCGACAGGGCAGTGGCAACTAATGAAAAACTGTTTTTT
TRBV6-5,TRBJ1-2,-,TRBD1,CASSYFQGALDYGYTF,TGTGCCAGCAGTTACTTCCAGGGGGCGCTTGACTATGGCTACACCTTC
TRBV15,TRBJ1-1,-,-,CATSRDRRGTEAFF,TGTGCCACCAGCAGGGACCGGAGAGGGACTGAAGCTTTCTTT
TRBV24-1,TRBJ1-1,-,-,CATSDLLGEIEAFF,TGTGCCACCAGTGATTTGCTGGGGGAAATTGAAGCTTTCTTT
TRBV19,TRBJ2-7,once,TRBD1,CASSVQQGAESEQYF,TGTGCCAGTAGTGTCCAACAGGGGGCTGAAAGCGAGCAGTACTTC
TRBV6-1,TRBJ2-3,-,TRBD2,CASASISGGTDTQYF,TGTGCCAGCGCATCAATCAGCGGGGGGACAGATACGCAGTATTTT
TRBV18,TRBJ1-1,-,-,CASSPHHGGNTEAFF,TGTGCCAGCTCACCCCACCATGGGGGGAACACTGAAGCTTTCTTT
TRBV7-9,TRBJ1-6,-,-,CASRETGLNNSPLHF,TGTGCCAGCAGGGAAACAGGGCTAAATAATTCACCCCTCCACTTT
TRBV4-3,TRBJ2-1,-,-,CASGQDQGYNEQFF,TGCGCCAGCGGCCAAGATCAGGGATACAATGAGCAGTTCTTC
TRBV11-2,TRBJ2-5,-,TRBD1,CASSFGTESQETQYF,TGTGCCAGCAGCTTCGGGACAGAGAGTCAAGAGACCCAGTACTTC
TRBV19,TRBJ2-3,-,-,CASSARGDTQYF,TGTGCCAGTAGTGCCCGGGGCGATACGCAGTATTTT
TRBV9,TRBJ1-1,few,-,CASSVGEGNTEAFF,TGTGCCAGCAGCGTAGGGGAGGGGAACACTGAAGCTTTCTTT
TRBV30,TRBJ1-1,-,TRBD1,CAWSGGRTGLNTEAFF,TGTGCCTGGAGTGGGGGTCGGACAGGTCTGAACACTGAAGCTTTCTTT
TRBV6-5,TRBJ2-5,-,-,CASSYSSGVRSETQYF,TGTGCCAGCAGTTACTCATCGGGGGTCAGGAGTGAGACCCAGTACTTC
TRBV19,TRBJ1-3,-,TRBD1,CASSETGATGNTIYF,TGTGCCAGTAGTGAGACAGGGGCCACTGGAAACACCATATATTTT
TRBV5-4,TRBJ1-3,-,TRBD1,CASSSTQGAGNTIYF,TGTGCCAGCAGCTCAACTCAGGGGGCCGGAAACACCATATATTTT
TRBV29-1,TRBJ1-1,-,-,CSVEGENTEAFF,TGCAGCGTTGAAGGTGAGAACACTGAAGCTTTCTTT
TRBV27,TRBJ1-2,-,TRBD1,CASRAAGQGAYGYTF,TGTGCCAGCAGGGCCGCCGGACAGGGGGCTTATGGCTACACCTTC
TRBV24-1,TRBJ2-1,-,-,CATSDPRAGRGEQFF,TGTGCCACCAGTGATCCGAGGGCAGGTCGGGGTGAGCAGTTCTTC
TRBV18,TRBJ2-7,-,-,CASSPPVTGRYEQYF,TGTGCCAGCTCACCACCGGTTACAGGGCGCTACGAGCAGTACTTC
TRBV6-5,TRBJ2-7,few,-,CASSPRLIPLEQYF,TGTGCCAGCAGCCCGAGACTGATCCCTCTCGAGCAGTACTTC
TRBV11-3,TRBJ2-5,-,-,CASSSKGLPQETQYF,TGTGCCAGCAGCTCAAAAGGACTACCCCAAGAGACCCAGTACTTC
TRBV28,TRBJ1-2,once,TRBD1,CASSFGRGFGYGYTF,TGTGCCAGCAGTTTTGGCAGGGGGTTCGGCTATGGCTACACCTTC
TRBV19,TRBJ2-7,-,-,CASSLGTSEQYF,TGTGCCAGTAGTCTCGGGACAAGCGAGCAGTACTTC
TRBV5-1,TRBJ2-1,-,TRBD2,CASSLGSGGYNEQFF,TGCGCCAGCAGCTTGGGTAGCGGGGGCTACAATGAGCAGTTCTTC
TRBV11-2,TRBJ2-7,-,-,CASSRDWEQYF,TGTGCCAGCAGCCGAGACTGGGAGCAGTACTTC
TRBV5-8,TRBJ2-6,-,-,CAKTAKGANVLTF,TGTGCCAAAACAGCGAAGGGGGCCAACGTCCTGACTTTC
TRBV5-1,TRBJ2-2,-,TRBD2,CASRPLLAGGQAGELFF,TGCGCCAGCAGGCCCCTACTAGCGGGGGGGCAGGCCGGGGAGCTGTTTTTT
TRBV5-6,TRBJ2-5,few,TRBD1,CASSLSGQGYHWGQETQYF,TGTGCCAGCAGCTTGTCGGGACAGGGGTACCATTGGGGCCAAGAGACCCAGTACTTC
TRBV4-3,TRBJ1-4,-,TRBD1,CASSQHTGGDEKLFF,TGCGCCAGCAGCCAGCATACAGGGGGGGATGAAAAACTGTTTTTT
TRBV24-1,TRBJ2-3,-,TRBD2,CATSDPTTSGRTDTQYF,TGTGCCACCAGTGACCCCACTACTAGCGGACGCACAGATACGCAGTATTTT
TRBV11-3,TRBJ1-2,-,TRBD1,CASSLDRAGGYTF,TGTGCCAGCAGCCTAGACAGGGCTGGGGGCTACACCTTC
TRBV14,TRBJ1-2,few,-,CASSQDRAGVDGYTF,TGTGCCAGCAGCCAAGATCGAGCGGGGGTGGATGGCTACACCTTC
TRBV10-2,TRBJ1-1,-,-,CASSLERTGEGFF,TGCGCCAGCAGTCTTGAACGGACGGGAGAGGGTTTCTTT